Listed below are T cell receptor beta chains from one sample, sequenced in a study of regulatory T cells in long-lasting Graves disease. A single record per CDR3 protein comes from TCRdb applying MiXCR to the multiplex PCR reads. This table holds 360,000 or so distinct CDR3 sequences, 15% to 20% found once. These data were likewise used in another study, on T cells in Graves' hyperthyroidism and ophthalmopathy.

The specimen comprised peripheral blood mononuclear cells (PBMCs), sampled at new diagnosis, from a patient treated with antithyroid drugs. These receptors were collected from a woman aged 18-35 years with Graves disease. Each CDR3 is given with its conserved first and last residue. A D gene is named only where the DNA matches it firmly. Some rows mark clone size as missing; the rest say once, few, many or name a class of expanded clone.

j_call: TRBJ1-1
v_call: TRBV29-1
d_call: -
clone_size: few
cdr3_nt: TGCAGCGTTGAAGTTCGCAGAAACAATGAAGCTTTCTTT
cdr3_aa: CSVEVRRNNEAFF

j_call: TRBJ2-5
v_call: TRBV2
d_call: TRBD2
clone_size: many
cdr3_nt: TGTGCCAGCAGATGGACTAGAGAAGAGACCCAGTACTTC
cdr3_aa: CASRWTREETQYF

j_call: TRBJ2-1
v_call: TRBV18
d_call: -
clone_size: many
cdr3_nt: TGTGCCAGCTCACCTAATAACCGGGACCCTTTCAATGAGCAGTTCTTC
cdr3_aa: CASSPNNRDPFNEQFF

j_call: TRBJ2-5
v_call: TRBV7-3
d_call: -
clone_size: many
cdr3_nt: TGTGCCAGCAGCCGTCTCGGAAGGGTCCAAGAGACCCAGTACTTC
cdr3_aa: CASSRLGRVQETQYF

j_call: TRBJ2-1
v_call: TRBV11-1
d_call: TRBD1
clone_size: many
cdr3_nt: TGTGCCAGCAGCTTGGGACAGGGAGAATACAATGAGCAGTTCTTC
cdr3_aa: CASSLGQGEYNEQFF

j_call: TRBJ2-5
v_call: TRBV7-9
d_call: -
clone_size: many
cdr3_nt: TGTGCCAGCACCGCAGTGGTGGGAGCAGAGACCCAGTACTTC
cdr3_aa: CASTAVVGAETQYF

j_call: TRBJ2-3
v_call: TRBV6-1
d_call: TRBD1
clone_size: -
cdr3_nt: TGTGCCAGCAGCCGGACAGGGGATACGCAGTATTTT
cdr3_aa: CASSRTGDTQYF

j_call: TRBJ2-2
v_call: TRBV30
d_call: -
clone_size: many
cdr3_nt: TGTGCCTGGAGTGTACGGGGTCTCCCCGGGGAGCTGTTTTTT
cdr3_aa: CAWSVRGLPGELFF

j_call: TRBJ2-1
v_call: TRBV3-1
d_call: TRBD2
clone_size: many
cdr3_nt: TGTGCCAGCAGCCTAGCGGGAGAATATAGTGAGCAGTTCTTC
cdr3_aa: CASSLAGEYSEQFF

j_call: TRBJ2-7
v_call: TRBV11-1
d_call: TRBD2
clone_size: many
cdr3_nt: TGTGCCAGCAGCTTGTACGGGGAGGGTGAGCAGTACTTC
cdr3_aa: CASSLYGEGEQYF

j_call: TRBJ1-2
v_call: TRBV5-1
d_call: -
clone_size: many
cdr3_nt: TGCGCCAGCAGCCCAGGGGACGGCAACTATGGCTACACCTTC
cdr3_aa: CASSPGDGNYGYTF

j_call: TRBJ2-2
v_call: TRBV5-1
d_call: TRBD2
clone_size: -
cdr3_nt: TGCGCCAGCAGCCAGACTAGCGGGGGGGCCACCGGGGAGCTGTTTTTT
cdr3_aa: CASSQTSGGATGELFF

j_call: TRBJ1-5
v_call: TRBV2
d_call: TRBD1
clone_size: many
cdr3_nt: TGTGCCAGCATCGAACCAGGGGGCGGCAATCAGCCCCAGCATTTT
cdr3_aa: CASIEPGGGNQPQHF

j_call: TRBJ1-2
v_call: TRBV3-1
d_call: -
clone_size: -
cdr3_nt: TGTGCCAGCAGCCAATTTGAGGGGAACTATGGCTACACCTTC
cdr3_aa: CASSQFEGNYGYTF

j_call: TRBJ2-5
v_call: TRBV12-3/TRBV12-4
d_call: -
clone_size: many
cdr3_nt: TGTGCCAGCACCCCTTCCCGAGCAGAGACCCAGTACTTC
cdr3_aa: CASTPSRAETQYF

j_call: TRBJ1-5
v_call: TRBV28
d_call: -
clone_size: many
cdr3_nt: TGTGCCAGCAGTTTTCTGGACGGTAGCAATCAGCCCCAGCATTTT
cdr3_aa: CASSFLDGSNQPQHF

j_call: TRBJ2-2
v_call: TRBV27
d_call: TRBD2
clone_size: many
cdr3_nt: TGTGCCAGCAGAACGACAAGACTAGCGGCTAACACCGGGGAGCTGTTTTTT
cdr3_aa: CASRTTRLAANTGELFF

j_call: TRBJ2-7
v_call: TRBV11-2
d_call: -
clone_size: few
cdr3_nt: TGTGCCAGCAGCTTACCCGACAGGTCCGAGCAGTACTTC
cdr3_aa: CASSLPDRSEQYF

j_call: TRBJ2-1
v_call: TRBV7-9
d_call: -
clone_size: many
cdr3_nt: TGTGCCAGCAGCAAGGGGTGGAATGAGCAGTTCTTC
cdr3_aa: CASSKGWNEQFF

j_call: TRBJ2-1
v_call: TRBV5-1
d_call: TRBD1
clone_size: many
cdr3_nt: TGCGCCAGCAGCTTGGTGGCCGGGGGACAGGGACACAATGAGCAGTTCTTC
cdr3_aa: CASSLVAGGQGHNEQFF

j_call: TRBJ1-1
v_call: TRBV15
d_call: -
clone_size: many
cdr3_nt: TGTGCCACCAGCTCTTCCTTGAACACTGAAGCTTTCTTT
cdr3_aa: CATSSSLNTEAFF

j_call: TRBJ2-7
v_call: TRBV2
d_call: TRBD2
clone_size: -
cdr3_nt: TGTGCCAGCACCGGGACTAGCGGGAGAGTGGAGCAGTACTTC
cdr3_aa: CASTGTSGRVEQYF

j_call: TRBJ2-5
v_call: TRBV28
d_call: TRBD2
clone_size: many
cdr3_nt: TGTGCCAGCAGTATTAGCGGGGGGGCTCGAGAGACCCAGTACTTC
cdr3_aa: CASSISGGARETQYF

j_call: TRBJ2-7
v_call: TRBV19
d_call: -
clone_size: few
cdr3_nt: TGTGCCAGTAGTGAATGGGCCCGGAGCTCCTACGAGCAGTACTTC
cdr3_aa: CASSEWARSSYEQYF

j_call: TRBJ2-1
v_call: TRBV5-8
d_call: -
clone_size: many
cdr3_nt: TGTGCCAGCAGCCCGCTAGCTCCCAATGAGCAGTTCTTC
cdr3_aa: CASSPLAPNEQFF

j_call: TRBJ2-1
v_call: TRBV7-3
d_call: -
clone_size: -
cdr3_nt: TGTGCCAGCAGCCCCGGGGGAGGCAGTGAGCAGTTCTTC
cdr3_aa: CASSPGGGSEQFF

j_call: TRBJ1-5
v_call: TRBV20-1
d_call: -
clone_size: many
cdr3_nt: TGCAGTGCTAGAGACCCTGGGCATCATAGCAATCAGCCCCAGCATTTT
cdr3_aa: CSARDPGHHSNQPQHF

j_call: TRBJ1-4
v_call: TRBV5-5
d_call: -
clone_size: few
cdr3_nt: TGTGCCAGCAGCTTAGTTGGGGCAGGTGTTAATGAAAAACTGTTTTTT
cdr3_aa: CASSLVGAGVNEKLFF

j_call: TRBJ2-7
v_call: TRBV6-1
d_call: -
clone_size: few
cdr3_nt: TGTGCCAGCAGTGAGGCCCTAACCTACGAGCAGTACTTC
cdr3_aa: CASSEALTYEQYF

j_call: TRBJ1-2
v_call: TRBV18
d_call: TRBD1
clone_size: few
cdr3_nt: TGTGCCAGCTCACCGGGACAGCGTACTTCTGGCTACACCTTC
cdr3_aa: CASSPGQRTSGYTF

j_call: TRBJ2-7
v_call: TRBV20-1
d_call: -
clone_size: few
cdr3_nt: TGCAGTGCTTCGGACACCCCCTACGAGCAGTACTTC
cdr3_aa: CSASDTPYEQYF

j_call: TRBJ2-7
v_call: TRBV9
d_call: TRBD2
clone_size: few
cdr3_nt: TGTGCCAGCAGCCCCCGACTAGCGGAAACCTACGAGCAGTACTTC
cdr3_aa: CASSPRLAETYEQYF

j_call: TRBJ1-1
v_call: TRBV7-2
d_call: -
clone_size: many
cdr3_nt: TGTGCCAGCAGAGTGGACAGTGAAGCTTTCTTT
cdr3_aa: CASRVDSEAFF

j_call: TRBJ1-2
v_call: TRBV27
d_call: -
clone_size: many
cdr3_nt: TGTGCCAGCAGTTTACACGCCACGGCCTATGGCTACACCTTC
cdr3_aa: CASSLHATAYGYTF

j_call: TRBJ2-1
v_call: TRBV10-3
d_call: -
clone_size: few
cdr3_nt: TGTGCCATCACTTCGGGGGCAGACCACAATGAGCAGTTCTTC
cdr3_aa: CAITSGADHNEQFF

j_call: TRBJ1-6
v_call: TRBV27
d_call: -
clone_size: few
cdr3_nt: TGTGCCAGCAGGTTAATGGGACGGTATAATTCACCCCTCCACTTT
cdr3_aa: CASRLMGRYNSPLHF